This T cell receptor (beta chain) was sequenced for a study of cytomegalovirus exposure and HLA in healthy donors. The primer mix had 60 Vbeta and 13 Jbeta primers. The protocol was immunoSEQ multiplex PCR, while the TCRdb copy is restricted to in-frame clones and leaves out a portion. The table for this sample gives approximately 150,000 clones. CDR3 size: 14 residues. CDR1 is MDHEN and CDR2 is SYDVKM in the germline V gene. The V end lost 4 bases, the J end lost 2 bases, and 12 bases lay between the germline ends. The sample consisted of PBMCs. The receptor comes from a male donor in good health and CMV-seronegative. This chain connects TRBV28 to TRBJ2-7; D may be TRBD2 (6 bases). The CDR3 region has the DNA TGTGCCAGCAGTTATCCTCGACTAGCCTACGAGCAGTACTTC. Translation: CASSYPRLAYEQYF.